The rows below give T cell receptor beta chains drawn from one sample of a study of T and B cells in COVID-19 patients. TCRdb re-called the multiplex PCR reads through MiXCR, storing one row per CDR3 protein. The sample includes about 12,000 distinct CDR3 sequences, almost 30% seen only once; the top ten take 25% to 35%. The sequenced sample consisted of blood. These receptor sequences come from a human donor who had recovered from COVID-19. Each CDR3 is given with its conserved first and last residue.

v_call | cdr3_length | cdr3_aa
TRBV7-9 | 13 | CASTGASAYEQYF
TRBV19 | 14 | CASSIDSRTGELFF
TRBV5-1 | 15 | CASSLPTGGTDTQYF
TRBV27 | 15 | CASSRPTGVPYEQYF
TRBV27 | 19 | CASSLRGQLAGGPSETQYF
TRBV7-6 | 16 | CASSPIGTASGNTIYF
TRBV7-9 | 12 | CASSDRGGEAFF
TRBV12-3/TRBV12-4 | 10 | CASTHYEQYF
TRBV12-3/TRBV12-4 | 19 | CASSLGAGQLYSGANVLTF
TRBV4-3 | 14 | CASSQGRPGETQYF
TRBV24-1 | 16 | CATSEGTSGSYNEQFF
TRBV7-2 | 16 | CASSPAGGVGTDTQYF
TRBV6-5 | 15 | CASSYSGRLGNEQFF
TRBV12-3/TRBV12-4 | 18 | CASSFGQGAINNQETQYF
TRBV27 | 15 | CASSSQPRPNNEQFF
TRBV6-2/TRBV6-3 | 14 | CASTEWGSGNTIYF
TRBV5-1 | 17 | CASRSPPPTDMNTEAFF
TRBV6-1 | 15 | CASSDRGGGHGELFF
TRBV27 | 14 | CASSFSSNNSPLHF
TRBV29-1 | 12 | CSVERQTGELFF
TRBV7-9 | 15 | CASSPRGQDTGELFF
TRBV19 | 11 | CASSISLEAFF
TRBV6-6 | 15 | CASYPGIATNEKLFF
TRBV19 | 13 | CASSPGTGTEQYF
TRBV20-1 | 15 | CSATNRGQRSYEQYF
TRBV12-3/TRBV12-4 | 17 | CASPMTGGSSYNSPLHF
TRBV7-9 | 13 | CASTVQEIYGYTF
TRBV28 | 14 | CASSLAGGNNEQFF
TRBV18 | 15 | CASSPGGAAYNEQFF
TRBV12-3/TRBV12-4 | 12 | CASSYPDSPLHF
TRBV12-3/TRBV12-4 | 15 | CASSLYVRVADTQYF
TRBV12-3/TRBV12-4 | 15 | CASSFPGATTDTQYF
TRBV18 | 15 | CASSPPGGSYNEQFF
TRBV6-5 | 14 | CASSYSGTQETQYF
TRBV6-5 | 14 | CASSSGQVQETQYF
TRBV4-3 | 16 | CASSQDNYGVNTEAFF
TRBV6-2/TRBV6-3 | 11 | CASLDFGELFF
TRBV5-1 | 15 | CASSLGTGPYNEQFF
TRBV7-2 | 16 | CASQLASSSGANVLTF
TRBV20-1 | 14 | CSARGPGRSEKLFF
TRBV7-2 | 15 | CASSSELAGSYEQYF
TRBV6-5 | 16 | CASSYDYRGGNSPLHF
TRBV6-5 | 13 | CATRPFGPYEQYF
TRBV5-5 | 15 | CASSLGGTTYNEQFF
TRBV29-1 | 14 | CSVAWTANTGELFF
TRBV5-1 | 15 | CASSLVGTERGELFF
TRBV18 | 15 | CASSTGSGSNQPQHF
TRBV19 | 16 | CASSLRTGVVNTEAFF
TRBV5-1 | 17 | CASRWDSRSSYNSPLHF
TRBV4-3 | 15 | CASSQDVGGGYGYTF
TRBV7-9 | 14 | CASSLARDEETQYF
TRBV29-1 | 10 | CSVEGYGYTF
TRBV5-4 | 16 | CASSPESAGGRYEQYF
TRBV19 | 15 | CASTIAGRSYNEQFF
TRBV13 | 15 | CASRIRDRVLAEAFF